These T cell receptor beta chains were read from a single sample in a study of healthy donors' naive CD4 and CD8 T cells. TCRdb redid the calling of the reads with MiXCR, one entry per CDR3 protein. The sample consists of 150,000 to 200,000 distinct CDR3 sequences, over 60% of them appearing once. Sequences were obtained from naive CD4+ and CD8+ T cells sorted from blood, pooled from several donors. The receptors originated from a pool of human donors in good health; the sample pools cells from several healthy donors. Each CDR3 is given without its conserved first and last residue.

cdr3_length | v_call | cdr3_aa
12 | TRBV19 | ASSPLAGENIQY
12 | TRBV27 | ASSFSGRVHEQY
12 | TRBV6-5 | ASMWTSDSYEQY
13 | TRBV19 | ASSIGRVIFNEQF
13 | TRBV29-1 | SVVGWGTGHAEAF
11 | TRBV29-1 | SASAGVTYEQY
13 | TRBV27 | ASMRRSELYQPQH
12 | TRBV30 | AWSVLEGHTEAF
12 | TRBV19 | ASSSPGSSYEQY
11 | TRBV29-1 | SVGTVSYNEQF
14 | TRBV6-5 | VSSYSSSGGTDTQY
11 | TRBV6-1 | ASTSVGWTEAF
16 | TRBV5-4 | ASSLVGLAGAYPYEQY
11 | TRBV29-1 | SVGHLSTDTQY
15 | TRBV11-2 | ASSRLMGRGGTLEQF
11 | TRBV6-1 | ASTSGGGGGYT
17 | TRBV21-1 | ASSNEIDLGGRVPYEQY
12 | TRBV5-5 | ASSLEGLNTEAF
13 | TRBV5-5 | ASSLDRGWGETQY
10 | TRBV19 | ASSIRGSGQY
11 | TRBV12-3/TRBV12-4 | ASSLGRNNEQF
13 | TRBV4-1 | ASSRVGQGGYGYT
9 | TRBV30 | AWSVNYEQY
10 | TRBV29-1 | SVVAGQETQY
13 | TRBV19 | ASSGRTDGNSSLH
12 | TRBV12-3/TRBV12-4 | ASRLDRSWTEAF
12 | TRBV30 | AWSRGIGGTEAF
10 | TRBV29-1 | SASDGSYEQY
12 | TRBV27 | ASTVTGGAYGYT
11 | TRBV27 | ASALGALYEQY
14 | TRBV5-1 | ASRRPGTSGNNEQF
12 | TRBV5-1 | ASSLEDSTDTQY
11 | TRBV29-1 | SVETGGGTEAF
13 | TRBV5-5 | ASSFRGNSNQPQH
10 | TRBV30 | TWSVAANEQF
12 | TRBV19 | ASTAIGSTDTQY
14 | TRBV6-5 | ASKYGTGSAWTEAF
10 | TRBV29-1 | SGTGQGYGYT
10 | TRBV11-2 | ASNHDDTEAF
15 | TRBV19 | ASSIGGGGVRNTEAF
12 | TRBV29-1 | SVEYPDRSYGYT
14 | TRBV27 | ASSLGTSGIVYEQY
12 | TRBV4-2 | ASSQDWGSTEAF
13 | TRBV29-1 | SVDLQAESSYEQY
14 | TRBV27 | ASRRTGTSGANVLT
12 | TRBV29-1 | SVESLRSTDTQY
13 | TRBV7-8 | ASSLKRANQETQY
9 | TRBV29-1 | SVPGAVEQF
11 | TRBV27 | ASRTGGGNEQF